These 3 T cell receptor beta chains were all obtained from the same sample, sequenced in a study of shared clonotypes between healthy human individuals. Terminally differentiated effector memory CD45RA+ cells were excluded by CCR7 positive selection of CD45RO-negative cells. Profiled with immunoSEQ multiplex PCR; TCRdb holds only in-frame clones, not every one. The sample holds just over 2,000,000 clones, around 96% seen once. Source material: naive CD8+ T cells sorted from blood. Every receptor here comes from a man aged 18 to 35 in good health.

The rearrangement links TRBV19 to TRBJ2-7; D may match TRBD1 or TRBD2 (5 bases each). Per germline, CDR1 LNHDA and CDR2 SQIVND (reference sequence). Trimming removed 5 bases from V and 3 bases from J, with 14 bases in between. The CDR3 runs 14 residues. CDR3 DNA sequence: TGTGCCAGTAGTTTTGCCTCAGGGAGCTACGAGCAGTACTTC. Protein sequence: CASSFASGSYEQYF.

The V call is TRBV10-1, the J call TRBJ2-3; 9 nucleotides match TRBD1. The germline V gene has CDR1 WNHNN and CDR2 SYGVQD (reference sequence). The trim removed 1 base at V and 3 bases at J, leaving 2 bases unmatched. The CDR3 covers 15 residues. CDR3 region: CASSELGQGTDTQYF. The CDR3 DNA reads as TGCGCCAGCAGTGAGTTGGGACAGGGAACAGATACGCAGTATTTT.

This clone has more than one count but fewer than ten. The same CDR3 arises from other DNA sequences in this sample as well. The genes are TRBV7-9 and TRBJ1-2; TRBD1 aligns across 7 bases. Trimming at V came to 5 bases and at J to 6 bases, leaving 6 bases not matched to a gene. The germline V gene encodes CDR1 SEHNR and CDR2 FQNEAQ (reference sequence). The CDR3 is 13 amino acids. The CDR3 DNA follows: TGTGCCAGCAGCGCAAACACAGGGGATGGCTACACCTTC. This codes for CASSANTGDGYTF. Based on the CDR3 plus reference TRBV7-9 and TRBJ1-2, the full variable domain is DTGVSQNPRHKITKRGQNVTFRCDPISEHNRLYWYRQTLGQGPEFLTYFQNEAQLEKSRLLSDRFSAERPKGSFSTLEIQRTEQGDSAMYLCASSANTGDGYTFGSGTRLTVV.